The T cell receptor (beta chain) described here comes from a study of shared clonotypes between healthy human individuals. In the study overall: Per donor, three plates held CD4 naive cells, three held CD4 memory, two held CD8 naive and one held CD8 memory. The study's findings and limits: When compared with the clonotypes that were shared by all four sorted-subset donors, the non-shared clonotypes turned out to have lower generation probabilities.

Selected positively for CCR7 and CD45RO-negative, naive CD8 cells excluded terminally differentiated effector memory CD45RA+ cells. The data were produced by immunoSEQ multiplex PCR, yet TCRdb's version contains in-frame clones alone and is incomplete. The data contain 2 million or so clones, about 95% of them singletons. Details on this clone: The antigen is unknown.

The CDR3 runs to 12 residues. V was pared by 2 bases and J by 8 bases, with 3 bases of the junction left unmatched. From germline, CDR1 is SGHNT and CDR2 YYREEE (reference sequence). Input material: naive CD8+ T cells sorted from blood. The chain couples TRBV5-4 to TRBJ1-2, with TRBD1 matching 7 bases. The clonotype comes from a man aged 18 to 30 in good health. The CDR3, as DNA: TGTGCCAGCAGCTTAGGGACAGACGGCTACACCTTC. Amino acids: CASSLGTDGYTF. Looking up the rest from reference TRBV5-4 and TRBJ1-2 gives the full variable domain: ETGVTQSPTHLIKTRGQQVTLRCSSQSGHNTVSWYQQALGQGPQFIFQYYREEENGRGNFPPRFSGLQFPNYSSELNVNALELDDSALYLCASSLGTDGYTFGSGTRLTVV.